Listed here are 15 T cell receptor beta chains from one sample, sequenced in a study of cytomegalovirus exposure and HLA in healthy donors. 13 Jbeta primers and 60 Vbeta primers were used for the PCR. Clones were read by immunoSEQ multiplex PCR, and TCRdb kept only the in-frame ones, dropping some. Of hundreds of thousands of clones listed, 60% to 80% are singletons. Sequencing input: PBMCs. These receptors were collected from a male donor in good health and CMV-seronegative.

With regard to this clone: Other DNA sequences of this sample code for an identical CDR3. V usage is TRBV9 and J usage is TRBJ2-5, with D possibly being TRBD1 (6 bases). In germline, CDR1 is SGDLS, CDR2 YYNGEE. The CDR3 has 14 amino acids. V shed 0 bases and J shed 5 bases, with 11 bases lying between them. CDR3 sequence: CASSVGTGLETQYF. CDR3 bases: TGTGCCAGCAGCGTAGGTACAGGGCTGGAGACCCAGTACTTC. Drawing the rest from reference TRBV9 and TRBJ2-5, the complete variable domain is DSGVTQTPKHLITATGQRVTLRCSPRSGDLSVYWYQQSLDQGLQFLIQYYNGEERAKGNILERFSAQQFPDLHSELNLSSLELGDSALYFCASSVGTGLETQYFGPGTRLLVL.

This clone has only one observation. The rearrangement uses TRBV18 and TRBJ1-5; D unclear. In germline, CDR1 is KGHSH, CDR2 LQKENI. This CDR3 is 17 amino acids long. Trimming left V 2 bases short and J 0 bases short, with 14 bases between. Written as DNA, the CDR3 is TGTGCCAGCTCACCAAGCGGGCACCTCAATAGCAATCAGCCCCAGCATTTT. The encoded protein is CASSPSGHLNSNQPQHF.

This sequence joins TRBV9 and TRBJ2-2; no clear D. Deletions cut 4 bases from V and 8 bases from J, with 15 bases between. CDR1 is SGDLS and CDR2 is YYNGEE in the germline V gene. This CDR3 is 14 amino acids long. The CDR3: CASSPTVVGGELFF. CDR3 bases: TGTGCCAGCAGCCCAACAGTGGTCGGAGGGGAGCTGTTTTTT. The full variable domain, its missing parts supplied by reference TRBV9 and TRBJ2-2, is DSGVTQTPKHLITATGQRVTLRCSPRSGDLSVYWYQQSLDQGLQFLIQYYNGEERAKGNILERFSAQQFPDLHSELNLSSLELGDSALYFCASSPTVVGGELFFGEGSRLTVL.

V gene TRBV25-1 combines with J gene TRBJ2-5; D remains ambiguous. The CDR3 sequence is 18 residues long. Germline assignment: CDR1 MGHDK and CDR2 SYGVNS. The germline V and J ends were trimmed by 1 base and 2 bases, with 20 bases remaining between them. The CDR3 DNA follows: TGTGCCAGCAGTGAATCCCGCCCCTCCCTAGGAGATCAAGAGACCCAGTACTTC. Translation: CASSESRPSLGDQETQYF.

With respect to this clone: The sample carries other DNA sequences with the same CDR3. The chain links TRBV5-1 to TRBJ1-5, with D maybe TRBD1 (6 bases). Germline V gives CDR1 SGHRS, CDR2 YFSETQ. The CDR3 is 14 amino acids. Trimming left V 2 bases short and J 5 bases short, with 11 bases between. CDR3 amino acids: CASSFDGGHQPQHF. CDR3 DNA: TGCGCCAGCAGCTTCGACGGGGGGCATCAGCCCCAGCATTTT.

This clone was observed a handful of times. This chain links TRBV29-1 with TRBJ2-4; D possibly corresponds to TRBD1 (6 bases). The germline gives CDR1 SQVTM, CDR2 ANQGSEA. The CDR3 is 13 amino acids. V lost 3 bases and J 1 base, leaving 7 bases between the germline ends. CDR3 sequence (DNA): TGCAGCGTTGAGAGGGGGGCCAAAAACATTCAGTACTTC. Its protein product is CSVERGAKNIQYF.

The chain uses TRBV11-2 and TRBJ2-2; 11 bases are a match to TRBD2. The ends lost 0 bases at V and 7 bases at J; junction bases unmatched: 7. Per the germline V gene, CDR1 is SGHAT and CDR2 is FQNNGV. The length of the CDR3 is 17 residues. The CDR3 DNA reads TGTGCCAGCAGCTTAGATATAGCGGGGGGGCTTAGCGGGGAGCTGTTTTTT. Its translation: CASSLDIAGGLSGELFF.

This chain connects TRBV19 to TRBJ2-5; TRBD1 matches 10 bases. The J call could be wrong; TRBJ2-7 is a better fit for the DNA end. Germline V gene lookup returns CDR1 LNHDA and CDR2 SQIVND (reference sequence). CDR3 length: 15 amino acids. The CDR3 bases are TGTGCCAGTAGTCTTTCGACAGGGGGCTTCTACGAGCAGTACTTC. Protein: CASSLSTGGFYEQYF.

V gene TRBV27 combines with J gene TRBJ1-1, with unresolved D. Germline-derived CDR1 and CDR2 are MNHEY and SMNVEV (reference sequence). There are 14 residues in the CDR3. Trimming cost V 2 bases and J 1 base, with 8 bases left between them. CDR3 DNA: TGTGCCAGCAGTTTAATTTCGAGGAACACTGAAGCTTTCTTT. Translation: CASSLISRNTEAFF.

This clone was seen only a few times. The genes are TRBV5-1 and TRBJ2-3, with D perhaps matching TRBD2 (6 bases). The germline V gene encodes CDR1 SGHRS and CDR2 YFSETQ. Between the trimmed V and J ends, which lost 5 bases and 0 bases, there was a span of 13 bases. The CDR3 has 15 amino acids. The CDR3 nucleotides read TGCGCCAGCAGAGAGGGCGGGGCTAGCACAGATACGCAGTATTTT. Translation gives CASREGGASTDTQYF.

The CDR3 DNA reads TGTGCCAGCAGGGGGACTAGCGGAAGCTCCTACAATGAGCAGTTCTTC. Its translation: CASRGTSGSSYNEQFF. V is TRBV7-3 and J is TRBJ2-1; 11 bases agree with TRBD2. V gave up 6 bases and J gave up 0 bases; unmatched junction bases: 4. CDR3 length: 16 amino acids. The germline V gene encodes CDR1 SGHTA and CDR2 FQGTGA.

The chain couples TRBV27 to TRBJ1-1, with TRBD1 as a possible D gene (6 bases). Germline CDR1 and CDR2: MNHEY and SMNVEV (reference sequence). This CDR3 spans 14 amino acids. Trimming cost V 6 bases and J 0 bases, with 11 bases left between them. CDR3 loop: CASSIGGVNTEAFF. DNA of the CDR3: TGTGCCAGCAGCATAGGGGGGGTGAACACTGAAGCTTTCTTT.

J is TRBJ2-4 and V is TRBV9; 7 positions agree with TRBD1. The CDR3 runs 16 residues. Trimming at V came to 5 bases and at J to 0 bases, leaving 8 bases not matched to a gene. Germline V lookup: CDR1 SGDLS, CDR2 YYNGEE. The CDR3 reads CASSGRQGLAKNIQYF. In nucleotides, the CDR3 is TGTGCCAGCAGTGGGAGACAGGGCTTAGCCAAAAACATTCAGTACTTC.

CDR3 in amino acids: CASSGTGQGEQYF. DNA of the CDR3: TGTGCCAGCAGCGGGACAGGGCAGGGCGAGCAGTACTTC. The chain recombines TRBV6-6 with TRBJ2-7; the match to TRBD1 covers 9 bases. There are 13 residues in the CDR3. J was trimmed by 6 bases and V by 6 bases; bases with no gene match: 6. Germline CDR1 MNHNY, CDR2 SVGAGI (reference sequence).

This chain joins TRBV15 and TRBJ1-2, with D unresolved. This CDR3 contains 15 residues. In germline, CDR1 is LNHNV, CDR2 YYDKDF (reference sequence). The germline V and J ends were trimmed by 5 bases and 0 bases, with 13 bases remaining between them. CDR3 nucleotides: TGTGCCACCAGCGCCGTCGGGATAGCTAACTATGGCTACACCTTC. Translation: CATSAVGIANYGYTF.